This T cell receptor (beta chain) was captured in a study of blood T cell repertoires in COVID-19. Study at large: There were acute and convalescent COVID-19 samples, and they came from the United States, Italy and Spain. PBMCs, B-cell-depleted T cells, or T cells provided the cDNA or gDNA that made up the material.

The CDR3 is made up of 13 amino acids. Germline V gene sequence: CDR1 SNHLY, CDR2 FYNNEI. Trimming stripped 5 bases from V and 1 base from J, with 8 bases between. Seattle researchers signed up patients amid active infection and tracked them longitudinally. Using immunoSEQ multiplex PCR, the repertoire was profiled, and TCRdb retains in-frame clones only, with some absent. The sample contains approximately 400,000 clones, around 88% of which appear only once. Input material: peripheral blood. The gene calls are TRBV2 and TRBJ1-1; no firm D call. This clonotype was sampled from a woman between 45 and 65 years old with COVID-19, enrolled during active disease. Written as DNA, the CDR3 is TGTGCCAGCAGTCTAGCTCAGAACACTGAAGCTTTCTTT. It translates to CASSLAQNTEAFF.